Listed here are 18 T cell receptor beta chains from one sample, sequenced in a study of blood T cell repertoires in COVID-19. The data were produced by immunoSEQ multiplex PCR, yet TCRdb's version contains in-frame clones alone and is incomplete. The sample lists fewer than 500,000 clones, over 75% occurring once. The sample taken for sequencing was PBMCs or T cells enriched from blood (not recorded which). Receptors originate from a young man who had recovered from COVID-19.

This chain uses TRBV5-1 with TRBJ2-6, with D maybe TRBD2 (5 bases). V dropped 7 bases and J dropped 1 base, with 6 bases sitting between them. Looked up from germline, CDR1 is SGHRS and CDR2 is YFSETQ. CDR3 length: 13 amino acids. The CDR3, as DNA: TGCGCCAGCCGGACTTCTGGGGCCAACGTCCTGACTTTC. Its translation: CASRTSGANVLTF.

V usage is TRBV3-1 (or the pseudogene TRBV3-2) and J usage is TRBJ1-1; 8 bases agree with TRBD1. V was pared by 4 bases and J by 6 bases, with 7 bases of the junction left unmatched. The CDR3 runs to 14 residues. Germline values: CDR1 LGHDT, CDR2 YNNKEL (reference sequence). The CDR3 DNA sequence: TGTGCCAGCAGCCGCCGGACAGGGACTTCTGAAGCTTTCTTT. It is translated as CASSRRTGTSEAFF.

The chain uses TRBV3-1 (or the pseudogene TRBV3-2) and TRBJ2-6, with TRBD1 matching over 9 bases. The CDR3 runs 16 residues. Germline trimming cut 4 bases from V and 4 bases from J; bases unmatched to any gene: 5. Looked up from germline, CDR1 is LGHDT and CDR2 is YNNKEL (reference sequence). CDR3 sequence (DNA): TGTGCCAGCAGCCGCAGGACAGGGGTGGGGGCCAACGTCCTGACTTTC. Translation: CASSRRTGVGANVLTF.

The chain carries TRBV19 and TRBJ1-5, with D maybe TRBD1 (5 bases). The CDR3 runs to 15 residues. V lost 3 bases and J 0 bases, leaving 9 bases between the germline ends. Germline V gene sequence: CDR1 LNHDA, CDR2 SQIVND (reference sequence). Here the CDR3 reads CASSIPQVSNQPQHF. Here the CDR3 DNA reads TGTGCCAGTAGTATTCCACAGGTTAGCAATCAGCCCCAGCATTTT.

The rearrangement links TRBV4-2 to TRBJ1-4; D remains unclear. CDR3 length: 16 residues. Deletions cut 2 bases from V and 2 bases from J, with 12 bases between. Germline V CDR1 and CDR2: LGHNA, YNFKEQ. In DNA, the CDR3 is TGTGCCAGCAGCCAATCTAGAGGAATCACTAATGAAAAACTGTTTTTT. Its translation: CASSQSRGITNEKLFF.

The gene calls are TRBV7-8 and TRBJ1-5; no definite D call. The length of the CDR3 is 17 residues. Germline CDR1 reads SGHVS; CDR2 reads FQNEAQ. V was cut by 3 bases and J by 4 bases, with 19 bases left in between. The CDR3 loop is CASSFLPEGLVNQPQHF. In DNA form, the CDR3 reads TGTGCCAGCAGCTTTCTCCCTGAGGGTTTAGTTAATCAGCCCCAGCATTTT. Full variable domain (rest looked up from reference TRBV7-8 and TRBJ1-5): GAGVSQSPRYKVAKRGQDVALRCDPISGHVSLFWYQQALGQGPEFLTYFQNEAQLDKSGLPSDRFFAERPEGSVSTLKIQRTQQEDSAVYLCASSFLPEGLVNQPQHFGDGTRLSIL.

The chain carries TRBV6-1 and TRBJ2-5; no firm D call. Germline V gene lookup returns CDR1 MNHNS and CDR2 SASEGT. V dropped 1 base and J dropped 5 bases, with 11 bases sitting between them. The CDR3 has 14 residues. CDR3 nucleotides: TGTGCCAGCAGTGAAGTGTTTCCCCAGGAGACCCAGTACTTC. Its translation: CASSEVFPQETQYF.

The chain couples TRBV27 to TRBJ2-5, with D possibly TRBD2 on 5 matching bases. The CDR3 totals 13 residues. The germline CDR1 and CDR2 sequences are MNHEY and SMNVEV (reference sequence). Trimming stripped 8 bases from V and 5 bases from J, with 15 bases between. The CDR3 DNA follows: TGTGCCAGCGCCTGGACTGGCGGGGAGACCCAGTACTTC. Translation gives CASAWTGGETQYF.

The rearrangement links TRBV3-1 (or the pseudogene TRBV3-2) to TRBJ1-2; weak D call: TRBD1 (5 bases). The CDR3 contains 15 residues. Trimming removed 2 bases from V and 4 bases from J, with 14 bases in between. CDR1 LGHDT and CDR2 YNNKEL come from the germline V gene (reference sequence). In DNA, the CDR3 is TGTGCCAGCAGCCAATTCGGCAGGGAAAGCTATGGCTACACCTTC. This translates into CASSQFGRESYGYTF.

The gene calls are TRBV5-1 and TRBJ1-1; no firm D call. Germline CDR1 reads SGHRS; CDR2 reads YFSETQ. V lost 4 bases and J 4 bases, leaving 11 bases between the germline ends. CDR3 size: 13 residues. The DNA of the CDR3 is TGCGCCAGCAGCATGGACGGACTCACTGAAGCTTTCTTT. Residues: CASSMDGLTEAFF. Looking up the rest from reference TRBV5-1 and TRBJ1-1 gives the full variable domain: KAGVTQTPRYLIKTRGQQVTLSCSPISGHRSVSWYQQTPGQGLQFLFEYFSETQRNKGNFPGRFSGRQFSNSRSEMNVSTLELGDSALYLCASSMDGLTEAFFGQGTRLTVV.

The V gene is TRBV30, the J gene TRBJ1-2; no firm D call. V shed 3 bases and J shed 1 base, with 12 bases lying between them. Germline assignment: CDR1 GTSNPN and CDR2 SVGIG (reference sequence). There are 14 residues in the CDR3. DNA of the CDR3: TGTGCCTGGAGCCCAGGCCTTTATAACTATGGCTACACCTTC. Translation: CAWSPGLYNYGYTF.

This clone has a handful of counts. The chain couples TRBV4-1 to TRBJ2-1; D is perhaps TRBD1 (6 bases). The V gene's germline CDR1 is MGHRA and CDR2 YSYEKL. There are 15 residues in the CDR3. With 2 bases removed from V and 5 bases from J, the gap between germline ends came to 13 bases. As DNA, the CDR3 is TGCGCCAGCAGCCAATTCGGGACAATCGACAATGAGCAGTTCTTC. Residues: CASSQFGTIDNEQFF.

This clone has a single count. This rearrangement joins TRBV28 to TRBJ1-2, with a weak D call TRBD1 (6 bases). The CDR3 runs 14 residues. Trimming cost V 9 bases and J 4 bases, with 18 bases left between them. Germline CDR1 and CDR2: MDHEN and SYDVKM. The CDR3 nucleotides read TGTGCCAGTCACAGTACAGGGACGGGCTATGGCTACACCTTC. This encodes CASHSTGTGYGYTF.

The J gene is TRBJ1-6, the V gene TRBV6-5, with a weak D call TRBD1 (5 bases). V was pared by 6 bases and J by 9 bases, with 9 bases between. This CDR3 contains 12 residues. Germline CDR1 reads MNHEY; CDR2 reads SVGAGI. CDR3 amino acids: CASRRGSSPLHF. The CDR3 coding sequence is TGTGCCAGCAGACGGGGGTCTTCACCCCTCCACTTT.

The rearrangement uses TRBV6-5 and TRBJ1-3; D unresolved. The CDR3 extends over 15 amino acids. Trimming removed 5 bases at V and 3 bases at J, with 14 bases between. Germline CDR1 MNHEY, CDR2 SVGAGI. CDR3 sequence: CASSTSPGSGNTIYF. As DNA, the CDR3 is TGTGCCAGCAGTACTTCTCCCGGGAGTGGAAACACCATATATTTT.

The CDR3 region has the DNA TGTGCCAGCAGTTGGCGGGAAGGGTACGAGCAGTACTTC. Its protein product is CASSWREGYEQYF. The V and J genes are TRBV27 and TRBJ2-7, with D tentatively TRBD2 (6 bases). From germline, CDR1 is MNHEY and CDR2 SMNVEV (reference sequence). The CDR3 spans 13 residues. Trimming removed 4 bases at V and 4 bases at J, with 11 bases between.

The V gene is TRBV2, the J gene TRBJ2-7; 8 bases fit TRBD2. This CDR3 is built from 13 residues. V lost 8 bases, J lost 1 base, and 4 bases stayed unmatched. Looked up from germline, CDR1 is SNHLY and CDR2 is FYNNEI. In DNA form, the CDR3 reads TGTGCCAGCGGGCGGGAGGCTTCCTACGAGCAGTACTTC. The encoded protein is CASGREASYEQYF.

The rearrangement links TRBV25-1 to TRBJ2-1; 8 nucleotides match TRBD1. Germline V CDR1 and CDR2: MGHDK, SYGVNS. J was trimmed by 7 bases and V by 1 base; bases with no gene match: 9. This CDR3 is built from 16 residues. This chain's CDR3 is CASSESDRENTNEQFF. CDR3 nucleotides: TGTGCCAGCAGTGAATCGGACAGGGAGAACACGAATGAGCAGTTCTTC.